This entry lists 8 T cell receptor beta chains sequenced from one sample in a study of T-cell memory formation after mild COVID-19. TCRdb ran MiXCR on the 5' RACE reads and lists one entry per CDR3 protein. The table records about 290,000 distinct CDR3 sequences, more than 15% of them present only once. Sequencing input: PBMCs or a T cell subset sorted from them (not recorded which). All receptors come from a man aged 18-30 years who had mild COVID-19 (a few samples of this study predate the infection). Cell type and time point are not known.

This clonotype appeared a few times. The J gene is TRBJ2-5, the V gene TRBV12-3 or TRBV12-4; TRBD2 is a possible D gene (6 bases). V lost 2 bases, J lost 6 bases, and 13 bases lay in between. The CDR3 spans 14 residues. Written as DNA, the CDR3 is TGTGCCAGCAGTTTAAGGGACTTAGCTAAGACCCAGTACTTC. Protein product: CASSLRDLAKTQYF.

This clonotype was observed a few times. The V and J genes are TRBV6-5 and TRBJ2-3; D might be TRBD2 (6 bases). Germline V gene sequence: CDR1 MNHEY, CDR2 SVGAGI. Trimming pared 6 bases from V and 3 bases from J, leaving 13 bases between. CDR3 length: 14 amino acids. CDR3 protein: CASRVAEGTDTQYF. CDR3 in DNA: TGTGCCAGCAGGGTCGCGGAGGGGACAGATACGCAGTATTTT.

This clonotype was seen repeatedly, ten times or more. J is TRBJ1-5 and V is TRBV24-1; TRBD1 matches 7 bases. Germline V gives CDR1 KGHDR, CDR2 SFDVKD. The CDR3 covers 16 residues. J lost 4 bases, V lost 4 bases, and 9 bases had no gene match. The CDR3 DNA follows: TGTGCCACCAGTGAGGCAACAGGGGTTTGGAATCAGCCCCAGCATTTT. Encoded protein: CATSEATGVWNQPQHF.

This clonotype turned up a few times. The chain combines TRBV7-2 with TRBJ1-2, with a weak D call TRBD1 (6 bases). V shed 6 bases and J shed 3 bases, with 14 bases lying between them. Germline CDR1 reads SGHTA; CDR2 reads FQGNSA. The CDR3 is 14 amino acids. CDR3 loop: CASSFYRADYGYTF. The CDR3 nucleotides read TGTGCCAGCAGTTTTTACAGGGCTGACTATGGCTACACCTTC.

The J gene is TRBJ1-3, the V gene TRBV20-1; the D gene is possibly TRBD1 (5 bases). Per germline, CDR1 DFQATT and CDR2 SNEGSKA (reference sequence). Trimming removed 3 bases at V and 0 bases at J, with 18 bases between. CDR3 length: 17 residues. The CDR3 loop is CSARAPIRESSGNTIYF. CDR3 nucleotides: TGCAGTGCTAGGGCCCCCATCAGGGAGAGCTCTGGAAACACCATATATTTT.

The rearrangement links TRBV7-9 to TRBJ2-4, with D unclear. The CDR3 spans 13 residues. Trimming removed 4 bases at V and 5 bases at J, with 9 bases between. Germline V gene sequence: CDR1 SEHNR, CDR2 FQNEAQ (reference sequence). The CDR3 loop reads CASSSEIENIQYF. The DNA for the CDR3 is TGTGCCAGCAGCTCCGAAATAGAAAACATTCAGTACTTC.

The chain combines TRBV19 with TRBJ1-2; 7 bases agree with TRBD1. CDR3 length: 17 residues. Trimming removed 4 bases from V and 6 bases from J; junction bases left unmatched: 17. From germline, CDR1 is LNHDA and CDR2 SQIVND (reference sequence). CDR3 sequence: CASSTKRGGQDSHGYTF. The CDR3 DNA follows: TGTGCCAGTAGTACGAAACGCGGCGGACAGGATAGCCATGGCTACACCTTC.

This clonotype was detected a few times. CDR3 in DNA: TGCGCCAGCAGCCCACAACAAAACTACGAGCAGTACTTC. Its protein is CASSPQQNYEQYF. The chain joins TRBV4-1 to TRBJ2-7, with D unresolved. CDR1 is MGHRA and CDR2 is YSYEKL in the germline V gene. Trimming took 4 bases from V and 3 from J, leaving 10 bases between them. The length of the CDR3 is 13 residues.